These 13 T cell receptor beta chains were all obtained from the same sample, sequenced in a study of cytomegalovirus exposure and HLA in healthy donors (dated by TCRdb to between 2016 and 2019). The library was obtained by the immunoSEQ multiplex PCR assay. The multiplex PCR relied on a mix of 60 forward primers for TCR Vbeta segments and 13 reverse primers for TCR Jbeta segments. As stored in TCRdb, this immuneACCESS dataset retains in-frame rearrangements with V and J assigned. A fraction of the clones does not appear; measured against another copy, unresolved V genes explain less than half of the discrepancy, and the remainder lacks a known reason. The sample yields some 120,000 clones; 75% to 90% were counted once. The ten largest clones take up 0.24% of the sample. The specimen was PBMCs. Receptors originate from a middle-aged man in good health and CMV-seronegative.

This clone was seen a handful of times. The chain joins TRBV9 to TRBJ1-2; no definite D call. The germline V gene encodes CDR1 SGDLS and CDR2 YYNGEE. CDR3 length: 11 residues. V lost 4 bases and J lost 5, with 6 bases in between. The DNA of the CDR3 is TGTGCCAGCAGCACCACTTATGGCTACACCTTC. It codes for CASSTTYGYTF.

The chain couples TRBV6-5 to TRBJ2-1, with TRBD1 matching over 9 bases. J gave up 10 bases and V 6 bases, and 4 bases lay outside the gene matches. The CDR3 loop spans 12 amino acids. Germline V gene sequence: CDR1 MNHEY, CDR2 SVGAGI. The CDR3 DNA follows: TGTGCCAGCAGCGCAGGGACAGGGGAGCAGTTCTTC. Protein sequence: CASSAGTGEQFF.

The V and J genes are TRBV7-3 and TRBJ2-5, with 10 bases lining up with TRBD1. V shed 5 bases, J shed 5 bases, and the junction held 8 bases outside the gene matches. The germline CDR1 and CDR2 sequences are SGHTA and FQGTGA. The CDR3 loop spans 15 amino acids. CDR3 nucleotide sequence: TGTGCCAGCAGCCGACGGACAGGGGGATTTGAGACCCAGTACTTC. Its translation is CASSRRTGGFETQYF. Full variable domain (rest looked up from reference TRBV7-3 and TRBJ2-5): GAGVSQTPSNKVTEKGKYVELRCDPISGHTALYWYRQSLGQGPEFLIYFQGTGAADDSGLPNDRFFAVRPEGSVSTLKIQRTERGDSAVYLCASSRRTGGFETQYFGPGTRLLVL.

V is TRBV28 and J is TRBJ2-5; D gene unclear. V was shortened by 5 bases and J by 1 base, with 20 bases between the two germline ends. Germline assignment: CDR1 MDHEN and CDR2 SYDVKM. The CDR3 has 17 amino acids. The CDR3, as DNA: TGTGCCAGCAGTCACCTTCTCGAAGTTAAGAGCCAAGAGACCCAGTACTTC. Protein product: CASSHLLEVKSQETQYF.

The chain uses TRBV4-3 and TRBJ2-3; D is possibly TRBD1 (6 bases). Trimming removed 0 bases from V and 10 bases from J, with 14 bases in between. The CDR3 is made up of 14 amino acids. Germline CDR1 LGHNA, CDR2 YSLEER. In nucleotides, the CDR3 is TGCGCCAGCAGCCAAGAGAGTCAGGGGATTGCGCAGTATTTT. Translating it yields CASSQESQGIAQYF.

This sequence joins TRBV19 and TRBJ2-1; the match to TRBD2 covers 10 bases. The CDR3 extends over 19 amino acids. Germline V gene lookup returns CDR1 LNHDA and CDR2 SQIVND (reference sequence). Trimming cost V 5 bases and J 0 bases; bases outside gene matches: 13. CDR3 amino acids: CASSYGLAGATRSYNEQFF. The CDR3 coding sequence is TGTGCCAGTAGTTACGGCCTAGCGGGGGCGACCCGCTCCTACAATGAGCAGTTCTTC.

The chain employs TRBV23-1 and TRBJ2-7, with TRBD1 identical over 8 bases. TRBV23-1 counts as an open reading frame of uncertain function. Trimming cost V 2 bases and J 2 bases; bases outside gene matches: 11. The CDR3 length is 17 residues. CDR3: CASSQRSQGQGTYEQYF. The CDR3 bases are TGCGCCAGCAGTCAACGCTCCCAAGGACAGGGAACCTACGAGCAGTACTTC.

The CDR3, as DNA: TGTGCCAGCAGCGTAGCTACCGGGGGGAGGAACACCGGGGAGCTGTTTTTT. Amino acid sequence: CASSVATGGRNTGELFF. The J gene is TRBJ2-2, the V gene TRBV9; 7 bases are a match to TRBD2. V lost 0 bases, J lost 1 base, and 6 bases stayed unmatched. The germline CDR1 and CDR2 sequences are SGDLS and YYNGEE. This CDR3 has 17 residues.

The V gene is TRBV7-9, the J gene TRBJ2-3; 9 bases are a match to TRBD1. This CDR3 spans 15 amino acids. Trimming cost V 5 bases and J 2 bases; bases outside gene matches: 5. The germline CDR1 and CDR2 sequences are SEHNR and FQNEAQ (reference sequence). CDR3 in DNA: TGTGCCAGCAGCCAGGACAGGGGAAACACAGATACGCAGTATTTT. Amino acid sequence: CASSQDRGNTDTQYF.

In its sample, this clone was seen once. The rearrangement links TRBV6-4 to TRBJ1-2, with 9 bases identical to TRBD1. The CDR3 consists of 15 residues. From germline, CDR1 is MRHNA and CDR2 SNTAGT. Trimming at V came to 6 bases and at J to 3 bases, leaving 8 bases not matched to a gene. The CDR3 here is CASSPGQGTYYGYTF. The CDR3 region has the DNA TGTGCCAGCAGCCCCGGACAGGGGACGTACTATGGCTACACCTTC.

The rearrangement links TRBV30 to TRBJ1-5, with D unresolved. Trimming cost V 0 bases and J 7 bases, with 10 bases left between them. CDR3 size: 13 residues. Germline CDR1 reads GTSNPN; CDR2 reads SVGIG (reference sequence). The CDR3 here is CAWSVKGGQPQHF. The CDR3 DNA reads as TGTGCCTGGAGTGTTAAGGGAGGGCAGCCCCAGCATTTT.

J is TRBJ2-7 and V is TRBV7-2; perhaps TRBD1 as D (5 bases). The CDR3 covers 12 residues. From germline, CDR1 is SGHTA and CDR2 FQGNSA. Trimming cost V 2 bases and J 5 bases, with 7 bases left between them. CDR3 sequence reads: CASSLLGDEQYF. CDR3 nucleotides: TGTGCCAGCAGCTTATTAGGGGACGAGCAGTACTTC.

V is TRBV4-2 and J is TRBJ2-7; 10 bases match TRBD2. The junction had 13 bases not matched to a gene; V was cut back by 4 bases and J by 7 bases. This CDR3 region has 16 residues. Germline V gene lookup returns CDR1 LGHNA and CDR2 YNFKEQ. CDR3 nucleotides: TGTGCCAGCAGCCGTGAGGGTGTAGCGGGGGGCCGGGAGCAGTACTTC. It specifies CASSREGVAGGREQYF.